This T cell receptor beta chain was identified during a study of shared clonotypes between healthy human individuals. Study-wide background: With ages of 18 to 49, the donors were a couple of women and a few men.

A roughly 200 ng quantity of DNA, tens of thousands of T cell genomes, went into the sorted-subset replicate PCRs. Authors' processing steps: Junction-only sequences produced by ImmunoSEQ had no quality scores, so filtering differed. Method: immunoSEQ multiplex PCR; TCRdb's copy keeps in-frame clones and lacks some. The DNA gave D and trimming, while V, J and clone size come from that table. This sample has some 2,000,000 clones, with less than 95% found just once. This clone has a single count. The CDR3 runs to 14 residues. CD8 cells classed as naive were CD45RO-negative and positively selected for CCR7, excluding terminally differentiated effector memory CD45RA+ cells.

This TCR came from a man younger than 30 in good health. Sequenced material: naive CD8+ T cells sorted from blood. This chain joins TRBV12-2 and TRBJ2-7; the listed D gene, TRBD2, was not tested against the DNA. TRBV12-2 is labeled a pseudogene. In nucleotides, the CDR3 is TGTGCAAGTCGCTTAGGTGGGGGGGATTACGAGCAGTACTTC. Amino acid sequence: CASRLGGGDYEQYF.